Below, 23 T cell receptor beta chains from the same sample are listed, as sequenced in a study of T cell clonotyping in hematopoietic cell transplantation. Assay: immunoSEQ multiplex PCR; the TCRdb copy retains only in-frame clones and omits some. The sample consists of around 15,000 clones, 93% of them appearing once. The time point was: recipient sample about 28 days before transplant, after cytoreduction. The sample here was peripheral blood mononuclear cells, taken before stem cell transplant. These receptors originate from a young man with biphenotypic leukemia. Some clones in this sample may be carry-over from other donors' samples.

The rearrangement uses TRBV10-3 and TRBJ2-2, with TRBD1 matching over 7 bases. In germline, CDR1 is ENHRY, CDR2 SYGVKD. This CDR3 region has 14 residues. The trim removed 8 bases at V and 1 base at J, leaving 4 bases unmatched. CDR3 amino acids: CAIRDRENTGELFF. The CDR3 DNA reads as TGTGCCATCCGGGACAGAGAGAACACCGGGGAGCTGTTTTTT.

This clone was seen just once. The chain couples TRBV2 to TRBJ1-2, with a tentative D call TRBD1 (6 bases). Germline CDR1 is SNHLY and CDR2 is FYNNEI. The V gene lost 4 bases and the J gene lost 4 bases, with 10 bases spanning the gap. CDR3 length: 13 amino acids. CDR3 sequence reads: CASSGGGSYGYTF. The CDR3 DNA follows: TGTGCCAGCAGTGGAGGGGGTTCCTATGGCTACACCTTC.

CDR3 DNA sequence: TGTGCCAGCAGTTACTCAGGCGGGAGTTCACCCCTCCACTTT. The encoded protein is CASSYSGGSSPLHF. V usage is TRBV6-6 and J usage is TRBJ1-6; no definite D call. Trimming cost V 0 bases and J 9 bases, with 9 bases left between them. Germline V CDR1 and CDR2: MNHNY, SVGAGI (reference sequence). The CDR3 is 14 residues long.

The V call is TRBV4-1, the J call TRBJ2-3; TRBD1 matches 7 bases. CDR3 length: 15 amino acids. Germline CDR1 is MGHRA and CDR2 is YSYEKL. The V gene end was trimmed by 3 bases and the J gene end by 4 bases; junction bases not matched to a gene: 7. CDR3 DNA: TGCGCCAGCAGCCACGACAGGGTTGGGGCAGATACGCAGTATTTT. It is translated as CASSHDRVGADTQYF.

The chain has TRBV9 and TRBJ2-1, with TRBD2 identical over 9 bases. With V trimmed by 0 bases and J by 0 bases, 4 bases remained unmatched. The germline CDR1 and CDR2 sequences are SGDLS and YYNGEE. CDR3 length equals 17 residues. The DNA of the CDR3 is TGTGCCAGCAGCGTAGTGGCGGGGGGGCTCTCCTACAATGAGCAGTTCTTC. It translates to CASSVVAGGLSYNEQFF.

Note on this clone: This sample also contains other DNA sequences that code for the same CDR3. V gene TRBV5-5 combines with J gene TRBJ2-5; D uncertain. The V and J ends lost 0 bases and 5 bases respectively, with 5 bases between them. The CDR3 is made up of 12 amino acids. Germline assignment: CDR1 SGHKS and CDR2 YYEKEE (reference sequence). This chain's CDR3 is CASSLVGETQYF. The CDR3 nucleotides are TGTGCCAGCAGCTTGGTCGGGGAGACCCAGTACTTC.

The chain couples TRBV28 to TRBJ1-2; unclear D gene. The CDR3 is 13 amino acids. Trimming pared 2 bases from V and 8 bases from J, leaving 12 bases between. The germline V gene has CDR1 MDHEN and CDR2 SYDVKM. As DNA, the CDR3 is TGTGCCAGCAGTTTAGGGAACGCCGGGGGCTACACCTTC. Translated: CASSLGNAGGYTF.

This chain connects TRBV7-2 to TRBJ1-2; D uncertain. Trimming removed 6 bases at V and 8 bases at J, with 19 bases between. CDR3 length: 14 amino acids. The germline CDR1 and CDR2 sequences are SGHTA and FQGNSA. Written as DNA, the CDR3 is TGTGCCAGCAGGCCCCGCGAGTTCGGGTTCGGCTACACCTTC. It encodes CASRPREFGFGYTF.

This rearrangement joins TRBV27 to TRBJ2-7; 8 nucleotides match TRBD1. Looked up from germline, CDR1 is MNHEY and CDR2 is SMNVEV (reference sequence). This CDR3 comprises 15 residues. J was trimmed by 0 bases and V by 6 bases; bases with no gene match: 7. The CDR3 nucleotides are TGTGCCAGCAGCCTTACAGGGGGTAGCTCCTACGAGCAGTACTTC. Protein sequence: CASSLTGGSSYEQYF.

The CDR3 loop is CASSSPSGQGFLANYGYTF. The CDR3 DNA follows: TGTGCCAGTAGTAGCCCGTCGGGACAGGGGTTTCTAGCTAACTATGGCTACACCTTC. This sequence joins TRBV19 and TRBJ1-2, with 10 bases matching TRBD1. The J segment lost 0 bases and the V segment lost 4 bases, leaving 14 bases of the junction unmatched. CDR1 LNHDA and CDR2 SQIVND come from the germline V gene (reference sequence). The CDR3 sequence is 19 residues long.

The CDR3 nucleotides are TGTGCCAGCAGCATACAGGGGGTCTCTGGAAACACCATATATTTT. It translates to CASSIQGVSGNTIYF. V gene TRBV5-4 combines with J gene TRBJ1-3; 8 bases match TRBD1. CDR3 length: 15 residues. Germline CDR1 and CDR2: SGHNT and YYREEE (reference sequence). After removal of 4 bases from V and 0 bases from J, the junction contained 3 bases not matched to a gene.

This chain's CDR3 is CASSLGRFNEKLFF. In DNA, the CDR3 is TGTGCCAGCAGTCTAGGACGGTTTAATGAAAAACTGTTTTTT. This chain joins TRBV27 and TRBJ1-4, with D unclear. This CDR3 is 14 amino acids long. The V end was cut by 5 bases, the J end by 4 bases, with 11 bases between. The V gene's germline CDR1 is MNHEY and CDR2 SMNVEV (reference sequence). The full variable domain, rest sourced from reference TRBV27 and TRBJ1-4, is EAQVTQNPRYLITVTGKKLTVTCSQNMNHEYMSWYRQDPGLGLRQIYYSMNVEVTDKGDVPEGYKVSRKEKRNFPLILESPSPNQTSLYFCASSLGRFNEKLFFGSGTQLSVL.

The chain couples TRBV6-6 to TRBJ1-2, with D hard to call. CDR3 length: 13 amino acids. Trimming shortened V by 5 bases and J by 3 bases, and 10 bases separated the two germline ends. Germline V gene data show CDR1 as MNHNY and CDR2 as SVGAGI (reference sequence). The CDR3 DNA reads TGTGCCAGCAGTCCGTACCCAGACTATGGCTACACCTTC. Protein sequence: CASSPYPDYGYTF.

V is TRBV5-6 and J is TRBJ2-7; TRBD1 or TRBD2 may be the D gene (6 bases each). CDR3 length: 14 amino acids. Germline assignment: CDR1 SGHDT and CDR2 YYEEEE. V dropped 2 bases and J dropped 6 bases, with 15 bases sitting between them. CDR3 residues: CASSFGRGVSEQYF. For the CDR3, the DNA is TGTGCCAGCAGCTTTGGTAGGGGGGTCTCCGAGCAGTACTTC.

V is TRBV5-1 and J is TRBJ2-7; 8 bases are shared with TRBD2. Losses at the gene ends were 0 bases for V and 5 bases for J; bases not matched to a gene: 7. The CDR3 sequence is 15 residues long. CDR1 is SGHRS and CDR2 is YFSETQ in the germline V gene. CDR3 DNA sequence: TGCGCCAGCAGCTTGGACGTTAGCGGGATCAACGAGCAGTACTTC. It encodes CASSLDVSGINEQYF.

The rearrangement joins TRBV19 to TRBJ2-5; 7 positions agree with TRBD1. The trim removed 4 bases at V and 2 bases at J, leaving 7 bases unmatched. This CDR3 is built from 15 residues. CDR1 and CDR2 (germline): LNHDA, SQIVND (reference sequence). CDR3 nucleotide sequence: TGTGCCAGTAGTACCCTTGGACAGGAGCAAGAGACCCAGTACTTC. Protein product: CASSTLGQEQETQYF.

The chain links TRBV2 to TRBJ2-3; 8 bases match TRBD2. Germline V CDR1 and CDR2: SNHLY, FYNNEI. The V segment lost 7 bases and the J segment 0 bases; nucleotides outside the gene matches: 9. The CDR3 spans 16 residues. The DNA for the CDR3 is TGTGCCAGCATCGATAGCGGGGACCTTAGCACAGATACGCAGTATTTT. Its translation is CASIDSGDLSTDTQYF.

The V call is TRBV29-1, the J call TRBJ2-1, with unresolved D. The germline gives CDR1 SQVTM, CDR2 ANQGSEA. This CDR3 contains 10 residues. V lost 7 bases and J lost 6, with 7 bases in between. The CDR3 DNA reads TGCAGCGGTGGTACCAATGAGCAGTTCTTC. It translates to CSGGTNEQFF.

The CDR3: CASSQTGNYGYTF. DNA of the CDR3: TGTGCCAGTAGCCAGACAGGGAACTATGGCTACACCTTC. This chain joins TRBV19 and TRBJ1-2, with 7 bases identical to TRBD1. V was pared by 6 bases and J by 2 bases, with 3 bases of the junction left unmatched. CDR3 length: 13 residues. Germline lookup yields CDR1 LNHDA and CDR2 SQIVND (reference sequence).

This rearrangement joins TRBV2 to TRBJ1-6; possibly TRBD1 for D (5 bases). This CDR3 is built from 16 residues. Germline loops: CDR1 SNHLY, CDR2 FYNNEI. V was clipped by 3 bases and J by 0 bases, with 9 bases between them. The CDR3 bases are TGTGCCAGCAGTGACGGGACTTTCTCCTATAATTCACCCCTCCACTTT. Amino acid sequence: CASSDGTFSYNSPLHF.

The V and J genes are TRBV30 and TRBJ1-6; 7 bases fit TRBD1. The CDR3 contains 17 residues. J lost 1 base, V lost 5 bases, and 11 bases had no gene match. Germline V gene sequence: CDR1 GTSNPN, CDR2 SVGIG (reference sequence). The CDR3 is CAWSDPRTGSYNSPLHF. The CDR3 DNA is TGTGCCTGGTCTGACCCCCGGACAGGATCCTATAATTCACCCCTCCACTTT.

In regard to this clone: The identical CDR3 is also encoded by other nucleotide sequences in the sample. The CDR3 DNA is TGTGCCAGCAGCTTCGGCCGGGGAACTGAAGCTTTCTTT. Translating gives CASSFGRGTEAFF. V usage is TRBV5-6 and J usage is TRBJ1-1; D is undetermined. The germline V gene encodes CDR1 SGHDT and CDR2 YYEEEE. The CDR3 has 13 residues. V lost 2 bases and J 5 bases, leaving 10 bases between the germline ends.

This clone was counted a single time. The chain couples TRBV29-1 to TRBJ1-1, with D uncertain. The CDR3 is 13 amino acids. The germline gives CDR1 SQVTM, CDR2 ANQGSEA. V was pared by 3 bases and J by 1 base, with 9 bases between. CDR3 amino acids: CSVENGRNTEAFF. The CDR3 nucleotides read TGCAGCGTTGAGAATGGGAGGAACACTGAAGCTTTCTTT. Looking up the rest from reference TRBV29-1 and TRBJ1-1 gives the full variable domain: SAVISQKPSRDICQRGTSLTIQCQVDSQVTMMFWYRQQPGQSLTLIATANQGSEATYESGFVIDKFPISRPNLTFSTLTVSNMSPEDSSIYLCSVENGRNTEAFFGQGTRLTVV.